Described below is a single TCR beta chain sequence and its context. TCRdb's table, derived via immunoSEQ multiplex PCR, lists solely in-frame clones and lacks some. This sample has about 420,000 clones, with 85% to 90% found just once. Germline CDR1 KGHSH, CDR2 LQKENI. The CDR3 runs to 16 residues. V lost 3 bases to trimming and J lost 3 bases, with 18 bases between them. This sample was included in a study of blood T cell repertoires in COVID-19. Patients in Seattle were enrolled during active infection, then followed longitudinally. The origin of this receptor is a man aged 18 to 29 with COVID-19, enrolled during active disease. The rearrangement uses TRBV18 and TRBJ2-7; D is perhaps TRBD2 (6 bases). The specimen sequenced was peripheral blood. Here the CDR3 reads CASSPPTGTGIYEQYF. In DNA, the CDR3 is TGTGCCAGCTCACCGCCCACCGGGACTGGAATCTACGAGCAGTACTTC.